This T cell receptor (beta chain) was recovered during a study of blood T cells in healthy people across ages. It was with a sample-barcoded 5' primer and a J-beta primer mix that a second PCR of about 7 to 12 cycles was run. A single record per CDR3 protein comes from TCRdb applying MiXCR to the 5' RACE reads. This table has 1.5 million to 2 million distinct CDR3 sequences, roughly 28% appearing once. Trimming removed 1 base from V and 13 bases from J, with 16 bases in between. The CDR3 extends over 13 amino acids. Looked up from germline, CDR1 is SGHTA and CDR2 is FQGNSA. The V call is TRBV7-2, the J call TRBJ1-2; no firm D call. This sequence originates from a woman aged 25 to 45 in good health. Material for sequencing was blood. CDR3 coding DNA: TGTGCCAGCAGCTTAGAAGTCCTGACCGGTTGCACCTTC. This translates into CASSLEVLTGCTF.